The rows below give T cell receptor beta chains drawn from one sample of a study of post-analysis software for immune sequencing data. Using its own MiXCR run on the PCR reads, TCRdb lists one record per CDR3 protein. The repertoire includes a few hundred thousand distinct CDR3 sequences, around 36% of them detected once, and approximately 5.4% sits in the top ten. Sequenced input: blood. The source is a girl younger than 18 with multiple sclerosis. Both conserved end residues are part of each CDR3. A D gene is named only where the DNA matches it firmly. The listing skips clone size in some rows; elsewhere it reads once, few, many or a size class.

J,size,D,V,DNA,CDR3
TRBJ1-4,-,-,TRBV20-1,TGCAGTGCCCCTTGGTCCTCTCGGGGCGGGGTGTTTAATGAAAAACTGTTTTTT,CSAPWSSRGGVFNEKLFF
TRBJ2-1,-,-,TRBV19,TGTGCCAGTAGTTGGGGGAGCTCCTACAATGAGCAGTTCTTC,CASSWGSSYNEQFF
TRBJ2-5,-,TRBD2,TRBV3-1,TGTGCCAGCAGCTATCTAGCGGGGGGGCGGAAGACCCAGTACTTC,CASSYLAGGRKTQYF
TRBJ2-5,few,-,TRBV11-2,TGTGCCAGCAGTTTGGAGTACGAGGGTGAGGGGATTATGGAGACCCAGTACTTC,CASSLEYEGEGIMETQYF
TRBJ2-2,few,TRBD1,TRBV3-1,TGTGCCAGCAGCCAGCGACAGGGTAGGAGGCGGGAGCTGTTTTTT,CASSQRQGRRRELFF
TRBJ1-1,-,-,TRBV20-1,TGCAGTGCTAGAGTTGCAGCGAACACTGAAGCTTTCTTT,CSARVAANTEAFF
TRBJ2-7,few,-,TRBV5-5,TGTGCCAGCAGCATAGGACTTAACTACGAGCAGTACTTC,CASSIGLNYEQYF
TRBJ1-1,few,-,TRBV20-1,TGCAGTGCTAGGGGGAACAGGGACACTGAAGCTTTCTTT,CSARGNRDTEAFF
TRBJ2-6,-,TRBD1,TRBV18,TGTGCCAGCTCACGACAACAGGGGTTCGGGGCCAACGTCCTGACTTTC,CASSRQQGFGANVLTF
TRBJ1-2,-,-,TRBV20-1,TGCAGTGCTTTAGAAGACACGGGCTATGGCTACACCTTC,CSALEDTGYGYTF
TRBJ2-3,-,TRBD1,TRBV25-1,TGTGCCAGCGCAACATCGACAGGGATTGGGGCAGATACGCAGTATTTT,CASATSTGIGADTQYF
TRBJ1-2,-,TRBD1,TRBV29-1,TGCAGCGTAAAACAGGGGAATTATGGCTACACCTTC,CSVKQGNYGYTF
TRBJ1-5,-,TRBD1,TRBV20-1,TGCAGTGCTGCGGGCAGGGGGCAGGGTCAGCCCCAGCATTTT,CSAAGRGQGQPQHF
TRBJ2-1,-,-,TRBV3-1,TGTGCCAGCAGCCATCGTGCGGGCTACGACAATGAGCGGTTCTTC,CASSHRAGYDNERFF
TRBJ1-1,few,-,TRBV4-1,TGCGCCAGCACCCTGACAGGCGCGAACACTGAAGCTTTCTTT,CASTLTGANTEAFF
TRBJ2-3,few,TRBD2,TRBV3-1,TGTGCCAGCAGCCAAGTAGCGGGGGGTAGCACAGATACGCAGTATTTT,CASSQVAGGSTDTQYF
TRBJ2-1,-,-,TRBV10-2,TGCGCCAGCAGGGAGGAGGGGAACTTCTACAATGAGCAGTTCTTC,CASREEGNFYNEQFF
TRBJ1-2,-,-,TRBV5-1,TGCGCCAGCAGCTCTTCCCCGGGACCCACCCTCTATGGCTACACCTTC,CASSSSPGPTLYGYTF
TRBJ1-1,-,-,TRBV7-9,TGTGCCAGCAGCTTGCAGGAGGGGGCTGAAGCTTTCTTT,CASSLQEGAEAFF
TRBJ1-2,-,-,TRBV7-2,TGTGCCAGCAGCCGGGGACGGACCTATGGCTACACCTTC,CASSRGRTYGYTF
TRBJ1-1,-,-,TRBV6-1,TGTGCCAGCAGTGAAAGCCTTGCGGTAGCTTTCTTT,CASSESLAVAFF
TRBJ2-1,-,-,TRBV5-1,TGCGCCAGCAGCCCGCTTAGCGATCACAATGAGCAGTTCTTC,CASSPLSDHNEQFF
TRBJ2-3,-,TRBD1,TRBV2,TGTGCCAGCAGAAGGCCGGGACAGCCAGAAGATACGCAGTATTTT,CASRRPGQPEDTQYF
TRBJ1-5,-,-,TRBV28,TGTGCCAGCAGGACTCCGGCGGGTGGCAATCAGCCCCAGCATTTT,CASRTPAGGNQPQHF
TRBJ2-7,many,TRBD2,TRBV3-1,TGTGCCAGCAGCCGGAATAGGGTAGCGGGGAGCTACGAGCAGTACTTC,CASSRNRVAGSYEQYF
TRBJ2-3,-,TRBD2,TRBV11-2,TGTGCCAGCAGCTTAGCTAGCGGATGGGCAGATACGCAGTATTTT,CASSLASGWADTQYF